A single T cell receptor beta chain is shown here with its context. The sample belongs to a study of T cell changes during pregnancy in multiple sclerosis. Sequenced by immunoSEQ multiplex PCR; TCRdb stores in-frame clones only, minus some. The table includes tens of thousands of clones, about 90% detected once. Unmatched junction bases numbered 6, after V lost 3 bases and J lost 7 bases. CDR1 and CDR2 from the germline V gene are SGHAT and FQNNGV. The CDR3 contains 16 residues. The V call is TRBV11-2, the J call TRBJ2-1; 13 nucleotides match TRBD2. This sequence was found in a female donor with multiple sclerosis, enrolled in a pregnancy study. The source was CD4+ T cells from peripheral blood mononuclear cells, collected before pregnancy. The DNA of the CDR3 is TGTGCCAGCAGCTTTGGAGGACTAGCGGGGGCAAATGAGCAGTTCTTC. Residues: CASSFGGLAGANEQFF.